The sequence of this T cell receptor (beta chain) was determined in a study of OX40 agonist ivuxolimab in advanced cancers. Turning to the study itself: Dosing consisted of intravenous ivuxolimab at 0.01 to 10 mg/kg every 2 weeks. Prior checkpoint blockade (anti-PD-1, anti-PD-L1 or anti-CTLA-4) was permitted; roughly 40% had it.

The germline CDR1 and CDR2 sequences are LNHDA and SQIVND (reference sequence). The CDR3 contains 14 residues. Unmatched junction bases numbered 1, after V lost 1 base and J lost 3 bases. This table comes from immunoSEQ multiplex PCR, and its TCRdb copy is limited to in-frame clones, with some not included. The sample yields under 60,000 clones, 75% to 90% seen once. Of note for this clone: Antigen unknown.

Study outcomes and limitations: CD4+ and CD8+ blood T cells expanded clonally by week 6 at 0.1 to 3.0 mg/kg.

The chain has TRBV19 and TRBJ2-7; 9 bases line up with TRBD1. The TCR comes from an adult with an advanced solid tumor such as melanoma, head and neck, liver or kidney cancer. Sequences were derived from CD4+ or CD8+ T cells sorted from blood, sampled in a trial of the OX40 agonist ivuxolimab. The DNA for the CDR3 is TGTGCCAGTAGTATAGGACAGGGGGACTACGAGCAGTACTTC. The encoded protein is CASSIGQGDYEQYF.